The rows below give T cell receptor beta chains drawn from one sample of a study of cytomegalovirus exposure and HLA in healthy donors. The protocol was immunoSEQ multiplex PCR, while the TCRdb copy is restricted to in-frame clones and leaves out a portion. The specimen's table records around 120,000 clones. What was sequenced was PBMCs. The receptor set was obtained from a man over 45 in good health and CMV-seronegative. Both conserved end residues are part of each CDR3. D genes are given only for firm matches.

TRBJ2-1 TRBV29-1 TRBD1 TGCAGCGTTGAGGGGGACAGAGACAATGAGCAGTTCTTC CSVEGDRDNEQFF
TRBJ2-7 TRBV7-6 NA TGTGCCAGCAGCTTACGGTCTGGCGAGCAGTACTTC CASSLRSGEQYF
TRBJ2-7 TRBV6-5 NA TGTACCAGCAGATATGACAGTAACCCCACCTACGAGCAGTACTTC CTSRYDSNPTYEQYF
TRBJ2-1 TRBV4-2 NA TGTGCCAGCAGCCAAGGAGACTTCGAGAATGAGCAGTTCTTC CASSQGDFENEQFF
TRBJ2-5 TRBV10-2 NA TGCGCCAGCAGTGAACTAGTCAAGACCCAGTACTTC CASSELVKTQYF
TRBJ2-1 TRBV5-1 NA TGCGCCAGCAGCTTGCTGGAGTTCAGAAATGAGCAGTTCTTC CASSLLEFRNEQFF
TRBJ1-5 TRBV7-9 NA TGTGCCAGCAGCTCCCTCGGACAGCTAAATCAGCCCCAGCATTTT CASSSLGQLNQPQHF
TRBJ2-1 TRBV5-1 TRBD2 TGCGCCAGCAGCTCGCTAGCGGGAGTGGAGTACAATGAGCAGTTCTTC CASSSLAGVEYNEQFF
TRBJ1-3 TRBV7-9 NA TGTGCCAGCAGCTTAGCCGACAGTTTCTCTGGAAACACCATATATTTT CASSLADSFSGNTIYF
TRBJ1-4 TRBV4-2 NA TGTGCCAGCAGCCAACTACAGGGCGCAACTAATGAAAAACTGTTTTTT CASSQLQGATNEKLFF
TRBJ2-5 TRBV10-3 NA TGTGCCATAGCGACAGATTTACGCGAGACCCAGTACTTC CAIATDLRETQYF
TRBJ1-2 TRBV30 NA TGTGCCTGGAGTAAAGGACTTGGCTACACCTTC CAWSKGLGYTF
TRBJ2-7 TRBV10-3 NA TGTGCCACCGGAGGGACTCACTCCTACGAGCAGTACTTC CATGGTHSYEQYF
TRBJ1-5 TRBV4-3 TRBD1 TGCGCCAGCAGCCATTCCCACAGGGGCGATCAGCCCCAGCATTTT CASSHSHRGDQPQHF
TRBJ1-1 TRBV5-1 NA TGCGCCAGCAGCTTCCTTATCATGGGGGCGAACACTGAAGCTTTCTTT CASSFLIMGANTEAFF
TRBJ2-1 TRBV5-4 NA TGTGCCAGCAGCTCCACCGGGCAGGGTATCTATGAGCAGTTCTTC CASSSTGQGIYEQFF
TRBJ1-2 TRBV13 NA TGTGCCAGCAGCTTTCAGGGCGAAGGCTACACCTTC CASSFQGEGYTF
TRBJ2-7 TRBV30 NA TGTGCCTGGAGCCCCGGGACACGGAGCGCCTACGAGCAGTACTTC CAWSPGTRSAYEQYF
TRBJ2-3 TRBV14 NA TGTGCCAGCAGCCAATTGGCAGGTGGGACAGATACGCAGTATTTT CASSQLAGGTDTQYF
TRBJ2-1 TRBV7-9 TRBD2 TGTGCCAGCAGCTTCGGGACTAGCGGGAGTGATGAGCAGTTCTTC CASSFGTSGSDEQFF
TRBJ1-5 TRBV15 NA TGTGCCACCAGCAGAGGCCCTACTACGAGGCCCCAGCATTTT CATSRGPTTRPQHF
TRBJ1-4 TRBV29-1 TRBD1 TGCAGCGGCCTGACAGGGTCGGGTGAAAAACTGTTTTTT CSGLTGSGEKLFF
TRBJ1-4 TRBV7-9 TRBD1 TGTGCCAGCAGCCATGACAGGGGGGCAACTAATGAAAAACTGTTTTTT CASSHDRGATNEKLFF
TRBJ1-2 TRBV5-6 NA TGTGCCAGCAGTCGGGACACGGGGGGCTACACCTTC CASSRDTGGYTF
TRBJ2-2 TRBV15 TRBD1 TGTGCCACGGCGACAGGGGAAGAGGGCACCGGGGAGCTGTTTTTT CATATGEEGTGELFF
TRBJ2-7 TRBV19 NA TGTGCCAGTAGTATAGATTATGAAGGGGGCTACGAGCAGTACTTC CASSIDYEGGYEQYF
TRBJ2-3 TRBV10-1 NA TGCGCCAGCAGCCCAGGGACAGATACGCAGTATTTT CASSPGTDTQYF
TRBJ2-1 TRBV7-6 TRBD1 TGTGCCAGCAGACCGGGACAGGGACCCCCCTACAATGAGCAGTTCTTC CASRPGQGPPYNEQFF
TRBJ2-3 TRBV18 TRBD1 TGTGCCAGCTCGCTTCTACAGGGGGCAGATACGCAGTATTTT CASSLLQGADTQYF
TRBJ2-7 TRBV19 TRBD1 TGTGCCAGTAGTAGACAGGGCCACGAGCAGTACTTC CASSRQGHEQYF
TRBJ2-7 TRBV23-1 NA TGCGCCAGCAGTCAATCCTGGGCCCGACCATCCTACGAGCAGTACTTC CASSQSWARPSYEQYF
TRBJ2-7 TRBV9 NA TGTGCCAGCAGCGCCGCAGGGCCTACCACCCCCAGCGAGCAGTACTTC CASSAAGPTTPSEQYF
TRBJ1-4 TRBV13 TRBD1 TGTGCCAGCAGCGTTTGGACAGGGGGTAACGAAAAACTGTTTTTT CASSVWTGGNEKLFF
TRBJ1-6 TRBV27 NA TGTGCCAGCAGTTTCGAGGGGGTACGTTCACCCCTCCACTTT CASSFEGVRSPLHF
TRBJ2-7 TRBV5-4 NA TGTGCCAGCAGCTTAGACAGGTCAAGCTACGAGCAGTACTTC CASSLDRSSYEQYF
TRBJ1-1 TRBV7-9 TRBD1 TGTGCCAGCAGCCTACTACAGGGGAAGAACACTGAAGCTTTCTTT CASSLLQGKNTEAFF
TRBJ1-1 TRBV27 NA TGTGCCAGCAGTTTGCGTCGGCGGGACACTGAAGCTTTCTTT CASSLRRRDTEAFF
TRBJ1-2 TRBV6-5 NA TGTGCCAGCAGTAAGATCGGGAATGGCTACACCTTC CASSKIGNGYTF
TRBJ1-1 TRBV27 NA TGTGCCAGCAGTTCTGACGCTCGGGGTAACACTGAAGCTTTCTTT CASSSDARGNTEAFF
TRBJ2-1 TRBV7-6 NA TGTGCCAGCAGCCCCCACGAGTTTGAGCAGTTCTTC CASSPHEFEQFF
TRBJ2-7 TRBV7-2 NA TGTGCCAGCAGCTTAGTCGGAGATTACGAGCAGTACTTC CASSLVGDYEQYF
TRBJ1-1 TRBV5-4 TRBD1 TGTGCCAGCAGCGTTATAGACAGGGACACTGAAGCTTTCTTT CASSVIDRDTEAFF
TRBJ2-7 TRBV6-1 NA TGTGCCAGCAGTGGACCCGGGACTCTCCTCGACGAGCAGTACTTC CASSGPGTLLDEQYF
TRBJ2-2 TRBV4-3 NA TGCGCCAGCAGCCAAGATTTAAGGGGGGGATTCGCCGGGGAGCTGTTTTTT CASSQDLRGGFAGELFF
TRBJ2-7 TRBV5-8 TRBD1 TGTGCCAGCAGCCTAGAACGACAGGGGATTTACGAGCAGTACTTC CASSLERQGIYEQYF
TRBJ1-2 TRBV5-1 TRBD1 TGCGCCAGCAGCGACCCGGGACAGGGGGACTATGGCTACACCTTC CASSDPGQGDYGYTF
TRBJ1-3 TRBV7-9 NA TGTGCCAGCAGCCCCCTCCAGGTTTCTGGAAACACCATATATTTT CASSPLQVSGNTIYF
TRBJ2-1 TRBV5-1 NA TGCGCCAGCAGCTTGGTCCAGGGCCCCAATGAGCAGTTCTTC CASSLVQGPNEQFF
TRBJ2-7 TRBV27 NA TGTGCCAGCAGTTTCCGGGGGGAGCAGTACTTC CASSFRGEQYF
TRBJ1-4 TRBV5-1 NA TGCGCCAGCAGCTTGGGGGGCAGCCTTAATGAAAAACTGTTTTTT CASSLGGSLNEKLFF
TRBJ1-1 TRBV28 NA TGTGCCAGCACCCCTCCGCGATACACTGAAGCTTTCTTT CASTPPRYTEAFF
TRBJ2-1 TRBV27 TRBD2 TGTGCCAGCAGTTTAACGGCGGGGGTAGACGAGCAGTTCTTC CASSLTAGVDEQFF